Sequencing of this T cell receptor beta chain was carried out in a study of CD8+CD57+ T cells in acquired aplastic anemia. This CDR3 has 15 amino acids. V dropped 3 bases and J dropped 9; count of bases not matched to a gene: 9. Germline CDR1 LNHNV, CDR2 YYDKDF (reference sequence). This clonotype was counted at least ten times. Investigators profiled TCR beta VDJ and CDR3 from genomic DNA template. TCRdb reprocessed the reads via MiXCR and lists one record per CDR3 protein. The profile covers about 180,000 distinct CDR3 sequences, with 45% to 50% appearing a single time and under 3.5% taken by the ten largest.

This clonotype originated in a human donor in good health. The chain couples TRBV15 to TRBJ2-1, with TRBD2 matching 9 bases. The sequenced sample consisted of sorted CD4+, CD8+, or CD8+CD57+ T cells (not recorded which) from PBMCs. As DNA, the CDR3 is TGTGCCACCAGCAGCGAAACTAGCGGGTGGCGTGAGCAGTTCTTC. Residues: CATSSETSGWREQFF. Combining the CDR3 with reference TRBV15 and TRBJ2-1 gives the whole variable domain DAMVIQNPRYQVTQFGKPVTLSCSQTLNHNVMYWYQQKSSQAPKLLFHYYDKDFNNEADTPDNFQSRRPNTSFCFLDIRSPGLGDTAMYLCATSSETSGWREQFFGPGTRLTVL.